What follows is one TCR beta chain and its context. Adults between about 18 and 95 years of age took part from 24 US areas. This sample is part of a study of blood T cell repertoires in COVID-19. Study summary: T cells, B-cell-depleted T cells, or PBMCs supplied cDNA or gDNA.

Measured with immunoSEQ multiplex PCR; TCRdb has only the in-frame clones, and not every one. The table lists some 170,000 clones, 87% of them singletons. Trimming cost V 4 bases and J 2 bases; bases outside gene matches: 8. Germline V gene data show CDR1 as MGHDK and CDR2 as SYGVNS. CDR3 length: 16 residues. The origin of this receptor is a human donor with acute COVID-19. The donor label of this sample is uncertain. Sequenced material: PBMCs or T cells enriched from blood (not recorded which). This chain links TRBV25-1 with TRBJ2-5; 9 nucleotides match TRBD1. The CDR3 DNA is TGTGCCAGCAGTGGGGCCGGGACAGGGCCTCAAGAGACCCAGTACTTC. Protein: CASSGAGTGPQETQYF. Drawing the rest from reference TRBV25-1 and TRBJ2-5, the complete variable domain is EADIYQTPRYLVIGTGKKITLECSQTMGHDKMYWYQQDPGMELHLIHYSYGVNSTEKGDLSSESTVSRIRTEHFPLTLESARPSHTSQYLCASSGAGTGPQETQYFGPGTRLLVL.